This T cell receptor (beta chain) came from a study of cytomegalovirus exposure and HLA in healthy donors. Study overall: The approximately 120 validation repertoires were reported in a later analysis to have been generated on the same platform as the roughly 700 first-cohort repertoires. Whole-study results and caveats: Testing in vitro showed a few CMV-associated chains specific for CMV antigens. Later, an analysis found that TCR clusters from the first cohort tended to co-occur in the roughly 120 validation repertoires.

In its sample, this clone was seen a few times. Its antigen is unknown. Sequenced by immunoSEQ multiplex PCR; TCRdb stores in-frame clones only, minus some. The table includes fewer than 350,000 clones, approximately 87% detected once. This CDR3 comprises 16 residues. From germline, CDR1 is SGHTA and CDR2 FQGNSA. J lost 6 bases, V lost 5 bases, and 11 bases had no gene match. The validation cohort, a group of over a hundred subjects, included the donors and was separate from the approximately 660-subject first cohort. The chain couples TRBV7-2 to TRBJ1-5; 9 bases fit TRBD1. The receptor comes from a woman aged 18-35 years in good health and CMV-seronegative. Sequencing was carried out using PBMCs. The CDR3 here is CASSLPGQGSSQPQHF. The CDR3 nucleotides read TGTGCCAGCAGCCTACCAGGACAGGGGAGTAGTCAGCCCCAGCATTTT.